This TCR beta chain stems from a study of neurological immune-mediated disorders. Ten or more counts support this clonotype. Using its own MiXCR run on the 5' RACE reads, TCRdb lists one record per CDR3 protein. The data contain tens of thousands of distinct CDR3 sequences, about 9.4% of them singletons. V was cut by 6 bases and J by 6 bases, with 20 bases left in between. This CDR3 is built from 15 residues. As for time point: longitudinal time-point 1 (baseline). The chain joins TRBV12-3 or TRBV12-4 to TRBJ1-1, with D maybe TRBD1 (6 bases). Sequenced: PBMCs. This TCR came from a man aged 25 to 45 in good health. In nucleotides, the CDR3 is TGTGCCAGCAGCCTGGGCGGGGGCGGGAGCGCTGAAGCTTTCTTT. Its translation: CASSLGGGGSAEAFF.